The sequence of this TCR beta chain was determined in a study of blood T cells in healthy people across ages. General study findings and limits: Samples with more naive T cells showed higher observed beta diversity. The fall in TCR beta diversity per million T cells was roughly linear with age.

As to this clonotype: Antigen unknown.

The second PCR ran about 6 to 12 cycles with a sample-barcoded 5' primer and J-beta primers. One entry per CDR3 protein, called by TCRdb with MiXCR from the 5' RACE reads. The sample includes fewer than 650,000 distinct CDR3 sequences, roughly a quarter of them seen just once. CDR3 length equals 15 residues. Per germline, CDR1 MGHRA and CDR2 YSYEKL. With 1 base removed from V and 3 bases from J, the gap between germline ends came to 12 bases. Healthy Caucasians from Russia aged roughly 6 to 95 served as donors. The data were also submitted as part of a second study, on T cells of mothers and their children.

The TCR comes from a boy aged 2 to 10 in good health. Sequencing was performed on blood. The chain has TRBV4-1 and TRBJ2-5, with a tentative D call TRBD1 (5 bases). The CDR3 nucleotides read TGCGCCAGCAGCCAAGCGCCGGCAGGGAAAGAGACCCAGTACTTC. Translation gives CASSQAPAGKETQYF.